This T cell receptor beta chain was sequenced during a study of T cells expressing NK-cell markers. Broader study findings: In a few donors, dominant clonotypes made up roughly 28.3-65% of CD3+CD56-NKG2C+ cells.

The CDR3 consists of 14 residues. Germline-derived CDR1 and CDR2 are MDHEN and SYDVKM. TCRdb reprocessed the 5' RACE reads and reports one entry per CDR3 protein, with no DNA. The listing contains about 150,000 distinct CDR3 sequences. As regards this clonotype: Its target is unknown.

V usage is TRBV28 and J usage is TRBJ2-7; TCRdb outputs TRBD2, but without DNA this stays unchecked. Specimen: blood T cells: a sorted CD56 or NKG2C T cell subset, CD4+ or CD8+ T cells, or bulk PBMC T cells (not recorded which). The receptor's source is a man between 18 and 69 years old in good health. The CDR3 sequence is CASTDNGGGNEQYF.